The table lists the clone carrying this T cell receptor beta chain with many counts. What it binds is unknown. Unique molecular identifiers were attached to individual cDNA molecules during library preparation. How the authors handled the data: Samples had a median of 95,638 TCRs, ranging roughly 23,224 to 690,600. TCRdb re-derived calls from the RACE reads in MiXCR, one entry per CDR3 protein. TCRdb, rather than the study authors, made the V and J calls. The sample holds about 100,000 distinct CDR3 sequences, approximately 11% seen once. This sample was included in a study of human T cells and chemical hapten exposure. The study's findings and limits: The immune response of these alopecia patients might not match healthy individuals'. Expanded TCRs made up significantly more big CDR3 similarity clusters than controls did.

This CDR3 is built from 12 residues. V was clipped by 3 bases and J by 8 bases, with 7 bases between them. Germline V gene data show CDR1 as KGHSH and CDR2 as LQKENI. Time point specified: patch test 1, 2 weeks after DPC sensitization. Treatment here: therapeutic diphenylcyclopropenone sensitization with weekly scalp DPC. This sequence joins TRBV18 and TRBJ1-4, with D possibly being TRBD1 (5 bases). This TCR was sampled from a woman aged 40-49 years with alopecia areata. Some clones in this sample may be carry-over from other donors' samples. Sequencing used whole blood, obtained in connection with sensitization to the hapten diphenylcyclopropenone (DPC). The CDR3 DNA sequence: TGTGCCAGCTCACCGCGGGGCGAAAAACTGTTTTTT. Translated, it gives CASSPRGEKLFF.